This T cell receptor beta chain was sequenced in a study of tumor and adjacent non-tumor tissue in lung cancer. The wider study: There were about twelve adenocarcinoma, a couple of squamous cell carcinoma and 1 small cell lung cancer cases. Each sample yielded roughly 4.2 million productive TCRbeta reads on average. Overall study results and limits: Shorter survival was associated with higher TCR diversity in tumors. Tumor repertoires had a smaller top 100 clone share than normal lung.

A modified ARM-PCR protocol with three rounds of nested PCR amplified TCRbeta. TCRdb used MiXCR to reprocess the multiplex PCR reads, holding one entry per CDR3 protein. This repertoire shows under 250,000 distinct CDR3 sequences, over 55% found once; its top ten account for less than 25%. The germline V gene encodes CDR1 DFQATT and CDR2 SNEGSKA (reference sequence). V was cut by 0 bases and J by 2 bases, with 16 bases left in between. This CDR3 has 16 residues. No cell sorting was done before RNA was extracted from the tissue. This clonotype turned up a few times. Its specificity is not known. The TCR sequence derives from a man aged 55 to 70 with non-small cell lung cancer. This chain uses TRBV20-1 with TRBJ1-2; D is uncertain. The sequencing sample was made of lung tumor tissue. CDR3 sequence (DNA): TGCAGTGCTAGAGATCCCAGACCTAAGATCAACTATGGCTACACCTTC. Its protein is CSARDPRPKINYGYTF.